The T cell receptor (beta chain) described here comes from a study of blood T cell repertoires in COVID-19. This clone has a handful of counts. CDR3 length: 14 residues. The germline V gene has CDR1 LGHNT and CDR2 FRNRAP. The junction had 4 bases not matched to a gene; V was cut back by 4 bases and J by 6 bases. Libraries were prepared by immunoSEQ multiplex PCR; TCRdb keeps only in-frame clonotypes and omits some of them. The profile shows 200,000 to 250,000 clones, around nine tenths of them singletons. The material sequenced was peripheral blood. This sequence was found in a man younger than 35 with active or convalescent COVID-19. The rearrangement joins TRBV12-5 to TRBJ2-2, with 8 bases lining up with TRBD2. The CDR3 DNA sequence: TGTGCTAGTGGTTCCATAGCGGGGCCCGGGGAGCTGTTTTTT. The encoded protein is CASGSIAGPGELFF.